The T cell receptor (beta chain) under discussion was sequenced for a study of cytomegalovirus exposure and HLA in healthy donors. Background on the study: A prior analysis found 117 million unique TCR beta sequences from about 179 million T cells. Findings and caveats of the study: There were several of the most significant clusters that appeared linked to common viral pathogens in a later analysis. Reports indicate that TCR beta sequences accurately predicted the HLA-A and HLA-B alleles of most subjects.

The PCR had 60 Vbeta and 13 Jbeta primers. The repertoire was sequenced with immunoSEQ multiplex PCR; TCRdb's copy has only in-frame clones and lacks some. The table has about 130,000 clones, roughly four fifths seen once; the top ten hold 5.8%. With respect to this clone: Its matching antigen is unknown.

J gave up 4 bases and V 1 base, and 0 bases lay outside the gene matches. Germline V gene lookup returns CDR1 SGDLS and CDR2 YYNGEE. The CDR3 is made up of 13 amino acids. The V call is TRBV9, the J call TRBJ2-3, with 7 bases that match TRBD1. This sequence originates from a woman in her 50s in good health and CMV-seropositive. Source material: PBMCs. CDR3 DNA sequence: TGTGCCAGCAGCGTACAGGGGGCAGATACGCAGTATTTT. This sequence encodes CASSVQGADTQYF.